Presented here are 18 T cell receptor beta chains from one specimen sequenced in a study of blood T cell repertoires in COVID-19. Profiled with immunoSEQ multiplex PCR; TCRdb holds only in-frame clones, not every one. Of under 250,000 clones in the sample, approximately 85% were seen once. The sample consisted of peripheral blood. The source of these receptors is a man aged 50-60 years with COVID-19, enrolled during active disease.

V and J are TRBV19 and TRBJ2-1, with a tentative D call TRBD1 (5 bases). Between the trimmed V and J ends, which lost 7 bases and 9 bases, there was a span of 16 bases. There are 13 residues in the CDR3. Germline lookup yields CDR1 LNHDA and CDR2 SQIVND (reference sequence). CDR3 DNA sequence: TGTGCCAGTAAACAGGATCTGGTTGGTGAGCAGTTCTTC. This translates into CASKQDLVGEQFF.

The chain employs TRBV7-2 and TRBJ1-5; D remains ambiguous. Trimming removed 1 base at V and 5 bases at J, with 6 bases between. The length of the CDR3 is 13 residues. Germline CDR1 and CDR2: SGHTA and FQGNSA. CDR3 DNA: TGTGCCAGCAGCTTAGATTCCTATCAGCCCCAGCATTTT. Its translation: CASSLDSYQPQHF.

This chain uses TRBV18 with TRBJ2-2; 8 bases map to TRBD1. J was trimmed by 6 bases and V by 6 bases; bases with no gene match: 12. Germline CDR1 and CDR2: KGHSH and LQKENI. This CDR3 is built from 16 residues. CDR3 residues: CASSPTPGGEAGELFF. CDR3 in DNA: TGTGCCAGCTCTCCGACGCCAGGGGGCGAGGCCGGGGAGCTGTTTTTT.

The V and J genes are TRBV5-8 and TRBJ1-5; tentative D call: TRBD1 (6 bases). Per germline, CDR1 SGHTS and CDR2 YDEGEE. This CDR3 is 16 amino acids long. Trimming removed 5 bases from V and 1 base from J, with 16 bases in between. CDR3 amino acids: CASSLTGTSSNQPQHF. CDR3 nucleotide sequence: TGTGCCAGCAGTCTTACCGGGACATCCAGCAATCAGCCCCAGCATTTT.

The V and J genes are TRBV12-3 or TRBV12-4 and TRBJ1-1; D gene unclear. Between the trimmed V and J ends, which lost 3 bases and 0 bases, there was a span of 5 bases. This CDR3 is built from 13 residues. In DNA, the CDR3 is TGTGCCAGCAGTTTGTCCATGAACACTGAAGCTTTCTTT. It encodes CASSLSMNTEAFF.

The J gene is TRBJ2-1, the V gene TRBV3-1 (or the pseudogene TRBV3-2); D is ambiguous. Trimming shortened V by 4 bases and J by 3 bases, and 10 bases separated the two germline ends. The CDR3 is made up of 14 amino acids. Germline values: CDR1 LGHDT, CDR2 YNNKEL (reference sequence). CDR3 bases: TGTGCCAGCAGCCTGAGTGATTACTACAATGAGCAGTTCTTC. Its protein product is CASSLSDYYNEQFF.

The chain is built from TRBV6-5 and TRBJ1-1; weak D call: TRBD1 (5 bases). The CDR3 extends over 14 amino acids. V was trimmed by 2 bases and J by 1 base, leaving 8 bases between them. Germline CDR1 is MNHEY and CDR2 is SVGAGI. As DNA, the CDR3 is TGTGCCAGCAGTTACGGCAGGGAGAACACTGAAGCTTTCTTT. It translates to CASSYGRENTEAFF.

This clone was seen once. This chain connects TRBV6-2 or TRBV6-3 to TRBJ2-7, with 9 nucleotides matching TRBD2. Trimming took 4 bases from V and 4 from J; bases not matched to a gene: 8. The CDR3 is made up of 15 amino acids. The germline V gene encodes CDR1 MNHEY and CDR2 SVGEGT. CDR3 nucleotides: TGTGCCAGCAGTTCCACTAGCGGGTCGAAATACGAGCAGTACTTC. This gives the protein CASSSTSGSKYEQYF.

This chain joins TRBV29-1 and TRBJ2-3; D ambiguous. The CDR3 contains 11 residues. With 4 bases removed from V and 3 bases from J, the gap between germline ends came to 5 bases. CDR1 SQVTM and CDR2 ANQGSEA come from the germline V gene. The chain's CDR3 is CSVASTDTQYF. The CDR3 DNA reads TGCAGCGTTGCCAGTACAGATACGCAGTATTTT.

The chain uses TRBV10-1 and TRBJ1-6, with TRBD1 matching 9 bases. CDR3 size: 14 residues. Germline V lookup: CDR1 WNHNN, CDR2 SYGVQD (reference sequence). The V gene end was trimmed by 0 bases and the J gene end by 11 bases; junction bases not matched to a gene: 2. The CDR3 nucleotides read TGCGCCAGCAGTGAGTCGCGACAGGGGGCACCCCTCCACTTT. Its protein product is CASSESRQGAPLHF.

About this clone itself: One end of the junction is discordant with germline, which a read error may explain. The V and J genes are TRBV4-2 and TRBJ2-3; TRBD2 might be the D (6 bases). The CDR3 spans 17 residues. In germline, CDR1 is LGHNA, CDR2 YNFKEQ. CDR3 nucleotides: TGTGCCAGCAGCCAAGACGAGAGCGGGCGCCCCACATATACGCAGTATTTT. Amino acids: CASSQDESGRPTYTQYF.

There are a few counts of this clone. The chain has TRBV10-1 and TRBJ1-4; TRBD1 aligns across 9 bases. The CDR3 contains 16 residues. V was clipped by 0 bases and J by 8 bases; unmatched bases: 7. Germline V gene lookup returns CDR1 WNHNN and CDR2 SYGVQD (reference sequence). The CDR3 reads CASSESGTGWSEKLFF. Here the CDR3 DNA reads TGCGCCAGCAGTGAGTCTGGGACAGGGTGGAGCGAAAAACTGTTTTTT.

The chain carries TRBV28 and TRBJ2-7; D is undetermined. The V end was cut by 7 bases, the J end by 0 bases, with 7 bases between. Germline CDR1 reads MDHEN; CDR2 reads SYDVKM. There are 12 residues in the CDR3. This chain's CDR3 is CASMKHSYEQYF. Written as DNA, the CDR3 is TGTGCCAGCATGAAACACTCCTACGAGCAGTACTTC.

The chain uses TRBV9 and TRBJ2-5, with D maybe TRBD1 (5 bases). Trimming removed 4 bases at V and 3 bases at J, with 13 bases between. CDR1 is SGDLS and CDR2 is YYNGEE in the germline V gene. The CDR3 is 14 residues long. CDR3 residues: CASSPGAMKETQYF. The CDR3 nucleotides read TGTGCCAGCAGCCCTGGGGCCATGAAAGAGACCCAGTACTTC. The entire variable domain, with the rest obtained from reference TRBV9 and TRBJ2-5, is as follows: DSGVTQTPKHLITATGQRVTLRCSPRSGDLSVYWYQQSLDQGLQFLIQYYNGEERAKGNILERFSAQQFPDLHSELNLSSLELGDSALYFCASSPGAMKETQYFGPGTRLLVL.

The chain joins TRBV4-3 to TRBJ1-2, with D perhaps matching TRBD1 (5 bases). V shed 0 bases and J shed 3 bases, with 14 bases lying between them. CDR1 and CDR2 from the germline V gene are LGHNA and YSLEER. There are 16 residues in the CDR3. CDR3 DNA sequence: TGCGCCAGCAGCCAAGATGAAGCTGACAGCTACTATGGCTACACCTTC. Translated, it gives CASSQDEADSYYGYTF.

V gene TRBV29-1 combines with J gene TRBJ2-3; TRBD2 is a possible D gene (5 bases). CDR1 is SQVTM, CDR2 ANQGSEA, per germline. This CDR3 region has 14 residues. Trimming cost V 5 bases and J 4 bases, with 16 bases left between them. The CDR3 coding sequence is TGCAGCGTTTCGAGGGCCTCCTCCCCAGATACGCAGTATTTT. This codes for CSVSRASSPDTQYF.

The CDR3: CASSRQGRFYNEQFF. CDR3 DNA: TGTGCCAGCAGCAGACAGGGACGATTCTACAATGAGCAGTTCTTC. This sequence joins TRBV11-2 and TRBJ2-1; TRBD1 aligns across 7 bases. Germline loops: CDR1 SGHAT, CDR2 FQNNGV. This CDR3 is 15 amino acids long. V lost 5 bases and J lost 3; bases outside the gene matches: 7.

CDR3 loop: CAWSVGGGNQPQHF. The DNA of the CDR3 is TGTGCCTGGAGTGTAGGCGGGGGTAATCAGCCCCAGCATTTT. The J gene is TRBJ1-5, the V gene TRBV30; TRBD1 might be the D (5 bases). Germline CDR1 is GTSNPN and CDR2 is SVGIG (reference sequence). This CDR3 contains 14 residues. V was pared by 0 bases and J by 4 bases, with 10 bases between. Supplemented by reference TRBV30 and TRBJ1-5, the full variable domain reads SQTIHQWPATLVQPVGSPLSLECTVEGTSNPNLYWYRQAAGRGLQLLFYSVGIGQISSEVPQNLSASRPQDRQFILSSKKLLLSDSGFYLCAWSVGGGNQPQHFGDGTRLSIL.